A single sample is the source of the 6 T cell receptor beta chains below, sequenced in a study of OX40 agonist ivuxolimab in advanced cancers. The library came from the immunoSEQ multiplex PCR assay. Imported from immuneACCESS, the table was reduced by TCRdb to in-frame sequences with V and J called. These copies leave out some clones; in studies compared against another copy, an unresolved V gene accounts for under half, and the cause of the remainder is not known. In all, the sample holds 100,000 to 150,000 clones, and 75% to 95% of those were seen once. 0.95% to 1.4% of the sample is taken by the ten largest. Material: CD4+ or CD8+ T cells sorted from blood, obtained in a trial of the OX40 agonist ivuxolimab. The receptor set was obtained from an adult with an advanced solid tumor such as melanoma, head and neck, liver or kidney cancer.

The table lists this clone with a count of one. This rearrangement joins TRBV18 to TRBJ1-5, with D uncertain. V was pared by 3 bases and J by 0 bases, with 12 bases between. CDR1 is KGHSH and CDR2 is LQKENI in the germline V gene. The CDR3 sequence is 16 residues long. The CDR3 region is CASSPSTPNSNQPQHF. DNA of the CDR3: TGTGCCAGCTCACCCTCGACACCTAATAGCAATCAGCCCCAGCATTTT.

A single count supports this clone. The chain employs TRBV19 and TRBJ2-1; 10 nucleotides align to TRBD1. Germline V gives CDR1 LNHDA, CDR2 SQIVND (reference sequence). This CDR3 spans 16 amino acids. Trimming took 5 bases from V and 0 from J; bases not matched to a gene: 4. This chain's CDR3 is CASSPRTGGSYNEQFF. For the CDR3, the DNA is TGTGCCAGTAGTCCGCGGACAGGGGGCTCCTACAATGAGCAGTTCTTC.

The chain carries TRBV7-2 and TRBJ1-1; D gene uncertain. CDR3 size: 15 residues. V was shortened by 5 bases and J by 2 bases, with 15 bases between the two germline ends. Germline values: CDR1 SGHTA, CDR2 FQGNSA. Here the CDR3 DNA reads TGTGCCAGCAGCCCCGTGATGTTGAGCAACACTGAAGCTTTCTTT. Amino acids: CASSPVMLSNTEAFF.

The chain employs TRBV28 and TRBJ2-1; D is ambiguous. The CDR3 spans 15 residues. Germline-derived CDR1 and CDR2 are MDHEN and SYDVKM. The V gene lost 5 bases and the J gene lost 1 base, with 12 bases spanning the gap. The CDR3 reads CASSLGVGSYNEQFF. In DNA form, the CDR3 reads TGTGCCAGCAGTCTCGGAGTCGGGTCCTACAATGAGCAGTTCTTC.

The CDR3 bases are TGTGCCAGCAGTGAAAGTGGGACAGGGGGAGAGACCCAGTACTTC. Translated, it gives CASSESGTGGETQYF. The J gene is TRBJ2-5, the V gene TRBV6-4, with 11 bases fitting TRBD1. The CDR3 loop spans 15 amino acids. Trimming at V came to 3 bases and at J to 4 bases, leaving 4 bases not matched to a gene. The V gene's germline CDR1 is MRHNA and CDR2 SNTAGT.

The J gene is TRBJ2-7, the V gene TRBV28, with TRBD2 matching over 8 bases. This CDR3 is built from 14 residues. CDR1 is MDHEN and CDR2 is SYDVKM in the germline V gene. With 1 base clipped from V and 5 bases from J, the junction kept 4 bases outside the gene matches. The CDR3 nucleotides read TGTGCCAGCAGTTTATTCGGACTAGCCCACGAGCAGTACTTC. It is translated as CASSLFGLAHEQYF.